This TCR beta chain was recorded in a study of tumor and adjacent non-tumor tissue in lung cancer. General study points: Significantly higher TCR diversity was found in tumor than normal lung.

V lost 5 bases and J 6 bases, leaving 20 bases between the germline ends. The germline V gene encodes CDR1 MNHNS and CDR2 SASEGT. This CDR3 has 15 amino acids. This clonotype was picked up one time. Its antigen is not identified. The template was RNA from unsorted bulk tissue. The normal lung tissue was taken more than 3 cm from the tumor edge. The library came from three nested PCR rounds adapted from ARM-PCR protocols. In TCRdb, the multiplex PCR reads were re-called with MiXCR into one record per CDR3 protein. Here the sample spans more than 85,000 distinct CDR3 sequences, roughly two thirds being singletons.

The clonotype comes from a man between 60 and 75 years old with non-small cell lung cancer. The specimen was distant non-tumor lung tissue. V is TRBV6-1 and J is TRBJ2-7, with D maybe TRBD2 (5 bases). CDR3: CASSSLGGQDREQYF. CDR3 bases: TGTGCCAGCAGTTCCTTGGGCGGGCAGGACCGCGAGCAGTACTTC.